This entry is about one T cell receptor beta chain. Its binding antigen is unknown. Base qualities are not at hand, and no much larger clone is one base apart. The entry originates in a study of PD-1 blockade in mismatch repair-deficient tumors (dated by TCRdb to about 2017). Study-level background: The trial enrolled 86 consecutive patients with 11 to 12 mismatch repair-deficient cancer types between 2013 and 2016, all previously treated and progressing. Tumor-associated T cell clones were tracked in the peripheral blood of patients responding to PD-1 blockade by deep sequencing of TCR CDR3 regions. General conclusions and limits of the study: Tumor-resident clones, often undetectable in blood before treatment, expanded rapidly after pembrolizumab and then contracted, generally before radiologic responses.

For each enrolled patient, mismatch repair deficiency was established using either polymerase chain reaction or immunohistochemistry. TCR sequencing was performed for a few patients who responded to pembrolizumab therapy. The phase II trial prospectively evaluated PD-1 blockade with pembrolizumab in advanced mismatch repair-deficient cancers, independent of tissue of origin. Serial peripheral blood T cell samples were collected before and at multiple times after starting PD-1 blockade. Blood sampling times were reported as weeks after the first pembrolizumab dose. CDR1 is given as SGDLS and CDR2 as YYNGEE, both from the germline V gene. Its CDR3 holds 19 amino acids, cysteine through phenylalanine. CDR3 DNA is the only sequence kept; it has 57 bases, read in frame from the first base. At the junction V is shortened by 3 bases and J by 0 bases; bases outside the gene matches: 14. Libraries were constructed by the immunoSEQ multiplex PCR assay. TCRdb took this table from immuneACCESS and kept in-frame rearrangements with V and J called. Such tables lack part of the clones; where checked against another copy, unresolved V genes explain under half of the gap, and the rest is unexplained. The sample table shows about 110,000 clones, and about 74% are seen once. The ten largest clonotypes hold about 4.5% of the sample.

The V gene is TRBV9 and the J gene is TRBJ2-1; 8 bases in the middle match TRBD1. The source is an adult with mismatch repair-deficient cancer. Sequenced here: peripheral blood, sampled 60 weeks after starting pembrolizumab. The DNA sequence is TGTGCCAGCAGCGCGGGCGGACAGGGCGGGCCTAGCTCCTACAATGAGCAGTTCTTC. Translated, this gives CASSAGGQGGPSSYNEQFF.